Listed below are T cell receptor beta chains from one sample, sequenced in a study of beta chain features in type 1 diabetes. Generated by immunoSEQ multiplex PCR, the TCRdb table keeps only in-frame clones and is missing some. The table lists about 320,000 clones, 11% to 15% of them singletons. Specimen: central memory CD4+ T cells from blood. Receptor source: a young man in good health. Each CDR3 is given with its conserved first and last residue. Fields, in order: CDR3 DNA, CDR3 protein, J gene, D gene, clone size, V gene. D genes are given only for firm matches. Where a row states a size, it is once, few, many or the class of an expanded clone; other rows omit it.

CDR3 DNA: TGCAGCGGCACCACAGGGACAACCTACGAGCAGTACTTC
CDR3 protein: CSGTTGTTYEQYF
J gene: TRBJ2-7
D gene: -
clone size: -
V gene: TRBV29-1

CDR3 DNA: TGTGCCAGCAGTTCCACCCCGACAGGACACAATCAGCCCCAGCATTTT
CDR3 protein: CASSSTPTGHNQPQHF
J gene: TRBJ1-5
D gene: -
clone size: few
V gene: TRBV27

CDR3 DNA: TGCGCCAGCAGCCAAGATGGGATGGGGAGTGGAGGCTACACCTTC
CDR3 protein: CASSQDGMGSGGYTF
J gene: TRBJ1-2
D gene: -
clone size: few
V gene: TRBV4-3

CDR3 DNA: TGTGCCAGCAGTGAAACGGGGTACTCCGACGGGGGCACTGAAGCTTTCTTT
CDR3 protein: CASSETGYSDGGTEAFF
J gene: TRBJ1-1
D gene: -
clone size: many
V gene: TRBV2

CDR3 DNA: TGCGCCAGCAGCTTGTTGCCAGGGGCCACTGAAGCTTTCTTT
CDR3 protein: CASSLLPGATEAFF
J gene: TRBJ1-1
D gene: -
clone size: -
V gene: TRBV5-1

CDR3 DNA: TGTGCCAGCAGGAGAGGGGGTCAGGATACGCAGTATTTT
CDR3 protein: CASRRGGQDTQYF
J gene: TRBJ2-3
D gene: -
clone size: few
V gene: TRBV6-5

CDR3 DNA: TGCAGCGGGGGACTAGCGAAAAATGAGCAGTTCTTC
CDR3 protein: CSGGLAKNEQFF
J gene: TRBJ2-1
D gene: TRBD2
clone size: few
V gene: TRBV29-1

CDR3 DNA: TGTGCCAGCAGCGTAGGGACCTTGGGCCGAAACATTCAGTACTTC
CDR3 protein: CASSVGTLGRNIQYF
J gene: TRBJ2-4
D gene: -
clone size: many
V gene: TRBV9

CDR3 DNA: TGTGCCAGCAGCGCCGAAGGGAGTGGAAGGGAGCAGTTCTTC
CDR3 protein: CASSAEGSGREQFF
J gene: TRBJ2-1
D gene: -
clone size: -
V gene: TRBV9

CDR3 DNA: TGTGCCAGCAGCTTAGTTGCTAGCGGGAACACTGAAGCTTTCTTT
CDR3 protein: CASSLVASGNTEAFF
J gene: TRBJ1-1
D gene: -
clone size: -
V gene: TRBV7-2

CDR3 DNA: TGTGCCAGCAGCCCCGCCGGGACAGGGGACTACGAGCAGTACTTC
CDR3 protein: CASSPAGTGDYEQYF
J gene: TRBJ2-7
D gene: TRBD1
clone size: few
V gene: TRBV6-5

CDR3 DNA: TGCGCCAGCAGCTTGGTGGGTTCCCACAATGAGCAGTTCTTC
CDR3 protein: CASSLVGSHNEQFF
J gene: TRBJ2-1
D gene: -
clone size: few
V gene: TRBV5-1

CDR3 DNA: TGCGCCAGCAGTCCTGTAGGAAAGCGGTCAACCTCCTACAATGAGCAGTTCTTC
CDR3 protein: CASSPVGKRSTSYNEQFF
J gene: TRBJ2-1
D gene: -
clone size: -
V gene: TRBV10-2

CDR3 DNA: TGTGCCAGCAGCCACCCTGGTAGGGTTTCGAACACTGAAGCTTTCTTT
CDR3 protein: CASSHPGRVSNTEAFF
J gene: TRBJ1-1
D gene: -
clone size: -
V gene: TRBV4-2

CDR3 DNA: TGTGCCAGCTCCACGAGTTTTGGCACCGGGGAGCTGTTTTTT
CDR3 protein: CASSTSFGTGELFF
J gene: TRBJ2-2
D gene: -
clone size: many
V gene: TRBV9

CDR3 DNA: TGTGCCAGCAACAGGGGGGGCTACGTGGAGACCCAGTACTTC
CDR3 protein: CASNRGGYVETQYF
J gene: TRBJ2-5
D gene: -
clone size: few
V gene: TRBV6-1

CDR3 DNA: TGTGCCAGCAGCTTGGAGACCGGGGAGCTGTTTTTT
CDR3 protein: CASSLETGELFF
J gene: TRBJ2-2
D gene: -
clone size: -
V gene: TRBV5-6

CDR3 DNA: TGTGCCAGCAGCCAGCGACAGGGGGCTTACAATGAGCAGTTCTTC
CDR3 protein: CASSQRQGAYNEQFF
J gene: TRBJ2-1
D gene: TRBD1
clone size: -
V gene: TRBV7-9

CDR3 DNA: TGTGCCAGCAGCCAAGCCGGGACAGGGGTCTCTGAAGCTTTCTTT
CDR3 protein: CASSQAGTGVSEAFF
J gene: TRBJ1-1
D gene: TRBD1
clone size: -
V gene: TRBV14

CDR3 DNA: TGCGCCAGCAGCCAAGCTATAGGGAGCGACGAGCAGTACTTC
CDR3 protein: CASSQAIGSDEQYF
J gene: TRBJ2-7
D gene: -
clone size: many
V gene: TRBV4-1

CDR3 DNA: TGTGCCAGCAGCCCTGGAATGGGACTAGAGATAAACAATGAGCAGTTCTTC
CDR3 protein: CASSPGMGLEINNEQFF
J gene: TRBJ2-1
D gene: TRBD2
clone size: many
V gene: TRBV5-4

CDR3 DNA: TGTGCCAGCAGTCCCGGGCCTCGAGCTTTCTTT
CDR3 protein: CASSPGPRAFF
J gene: TRBJ1-1
D gene: -
clone size: -
V gene: TRBV28

CDR3 DNA: TGTGCCAGCAGCGCTGGTCCGGGACTAGCGGGGGAAGAGCAGTTCTTC
CDR3 protein: CASSAGPGLAGEEQFF
J gene: TRBJ2-1
D gene: TRBD2
clone size: few
V gene: TRBV7-7

CDR3 DNA: TGCGCCAGCAGCCCCCCAGGGTGGAATCAGCCCCAGCATTTT
CDR3 protein: CASSPPGWNQPQHF
J gene: TRBJ1-5
D gene: -
clone size: -
V gene: TRBV4-1

CDR3 DNA: TGTGCCAGCAGCCCGACAGGGACGACTGAAGCTTTCTTT
CDR3 protein: CASSPTGTTEAFF
J gene: TRBJ1-1
D gene: TRBD1
clone size: -
V gene: TRBV11-2

CDR3 DNA: TGCGCCAGCAGCCAAGAGGCGACAGGACTTAGGGTCAATGAGCAGTTCTTC
CDR3 protein: CASSQEATGLRVNEQFF
J gene: TRBJ2-1
D gene: -
clone size: -
V gene: TRBV4-3

CDR3 DNA: TGTGCCAGCAGTTACTCGACGGGACAGGCGAATGAAAAACTGTTTTTT
CDR3 protein: CASSYSTGQANEKLFF
J gene: TRBJ1-4
D gene: TRBD1
clone size: -
V gene: TRBV6-5

CDR3 DNA: TGTGCCAGCAGTTCCCTTTTGCCGGGAAACACCATATATTTT
CDR3 protein: CASSSLLPGNTIYF
J gene: TRBJ1-3
D gene: -
clone size: -
V gene: TRBV27

CDR3 DNA: TGTGCCAGCAGCTTAGCGCGGACTAGCTCGCCAGATACGCAGTATTTT
CDR3 protein: CASSLARTSSPDTQYF
J gene: TRBJ2-3
D gene: TRBD2
clone size: few
V gene: TRBV7-6

CDR3 DNA: TGCGCCAGCAGCCAGAGGACAGGGGAAGGCTACACCTTC
CDR3 protein: CASSQRTGEGYTF
J gene: TRBJ1-2
D gene: TRBD1
clone size: few
V gene: TRBV4-3

CDR3 DNA: TGTGCCAGCAGCTCAGCCTACAGTCAAGAGACCCAGTACTTC
CDR3 protein: CASSSAYSQETQYF
J gene: TRBJ2-5
D gene: -
clone size: -
V gene: TRBV5-4

CDR3 DNA: TGCAGTGTCCTATTGAGAGAGACCCAGTACTTC
CDR3 protein: CSVLLRETQYF
J gene: TRBJ2-5
D gene: -
clone size: -
V gene: TRBV20-1

CDR3 DNA: TGCGCCAGCAGCCAGGGCGGTAGGGGAGAGACCCAGTACTTC
CDR3 protein: CASSQGGRGETQYF
J gene: TRBJ2-5
D gene: -
clone size: few
V gene: TRBV4-3

CDR3 DNA: TGTGCCAGCAGCCCCACTACTGCCTATGGCTACACCTTC
CDR3 protein: CASSPTTAYGYTF
J gene: TRBJ1-2
D gene: -
clone size: -
V gene: TRBV7-9

CDR3 DNA: TGTGCCAGCAGCATACAGGGGAGCGGCTCTGGAAACACCATATATTTT
CDR3 protein: CASSIQGSGSGNTIYF
J gene: TRBJ1-3
D gene: TRBD1
clone size: few
V gene: TRBV11-3

CDR3 DNA: TGTGCCAGCAGGATGACAGGGGGAGGTGTGACCCAGTACTTC
CDR3 protein: CASRMTGGGVTQYF
J gene: TRBJ2-5
D gene: TRBD1
clone size: -
V gene: TRBV28

CDR3 DNA: TGTGCCAGCAGCGTACTAGGCCAAGAGACCCAGTACTTC
CDR3 protein: CASSVLGQETQYF
J gene: TRBJ2-5
D gene: -
clone size: few
V gene: TRBV9

CDR3 DNA: TGTGCCAGCAGCGGGTCCTTGGGGGCGCGGACTGAAGCTTTCTTT
CDR3 protein: CASSGSLGARTEAFF
J gene: TRBJ1-1
D gene: -
clone size: -
V gene: TRBV7-9

CDR3 DNA: TGTGCCAGCAGCTTTACCGGAATAGGTCCCGGGGAGCTGTTTTTT
CDR3 protein: CASSFTGIGPGELFF
J gene: TRBJ2-2
D gene: -
clone size: few
V gene: TRBV11-2

CDR3 DNA: TGCGCCAGCAGCCAAGTCAATCGGGGCGTGGGGATAAACACTGAAGCTTTCTTT
CDR3 protein: CASSQVNRGVGINTEAFF
J gene: TRBJ1-1
D gene: -
clone size: -
V gene: TRBV4-3

CDR3 DNA: TGTGCCAGCAGCTTAGTTTACTCCGAGCAGTTCTTC
CDR3 protein: CASSLVYSEQFF
J gene: TRBJ2-1
D gene: -
clone size: -
V gene: TRBV7-6

CDR3 DNA: TGTGCCAGCAGCGTAGGGCGGGGGGTCTACAATGAGCAGTTCTTC
CDR3 protein: CASSVGRGVYNEQFF
J gene: TRBJ2-1
D gene: TRBD2
clone size: few
V gene: TRBV9

CDR3 DNA: TGTGCTAGTGGTTCCTCGAGCATAACCCGGGGAGAGACCCAGTACTTC
CDR3 protein: CASGSSSITRGETQYF
J gene: TRBJ2-5
D gene: -
clone size: few
V gene: TRBV12-5

CDR3 DNA: TGCGCCAGCAGCTTGCTTGGAGGGCGAGTGACATACAATGAGCAGTTCTTC
CDR3 protein: CASSLLGGRVTYNEQFF
J gene: TRBJ2-1
D gene: -
clone size: few
V gene: TRBV5-1

CDR3 DNA: TGTGCCAGCAGTGTTCAGGGGAACACTGAAGCTTTCTTT
CDR3 protein: CASSVQGNTEAFF
J gene: TRBJ1-1
D gene: -
clone size: -
V gene: TRBV6-1

CDR3 DNA: TGTGCCAGCCGGCGGACAGGACTATATGAAGCTTTCTTT
CDR3 protein: CASRRTGLYEAFF
J gene: TRBJ1-1
D gene: TRBD1
clone size: -
V gene: TRBV10-3

CDR3 DNA: TGTGCCAGCAGCTTAGCCCAAGAGACCCAGTACTTC
CDR3 protein: CASSLAQETQYF
J gene: TRBJ2-5
D gene: -
clone size: many
V gene: TRBV7-2

CDR3 DNA: TGTGCCAGCAGCTTCCTCCCCGATACGCAGTATTTT
CDR3 protein: CASSFLPDTQYF
J gene: TRBJ2-3
D gene: -
clone size: few
V gene: TRBV7-9